This record concerns one T cell receptor (beta chain) sequence. What it recognizes is unknown. The V segment lost 2 bases and the J segment 6 bases; nucleotides outside the gene matches: 10. Germline values: CDR1 MNHEY, CDR2 SVGEGT. CDR3 length: 16 residues. Repertoires were generated with immunoSEQ multiplex PCR, while TCRdb's copy carries only in-frame clones and drops some. The sample carries about 150,000 clones, around 93% recorded once. These data come from a study of T cell responses to AZD1222 COVID-19 vaccine. Study-level findings and limits: Nearly half of spike-specific TCRs reportedly go after variant regions that carry no mutations. Repertoires were sampled only after the peak T cell response. Seropositive at baseline were only a handful of AZD1222 recipients. There were mostly white British donors and more females than males, and clonal diversity was possibly underestimated.

The source material was peripheral blood, sampled on day 0 of AZD1222 vaccination. The chain is built from TRBV6-2 or TRBV6-3 and TRBJ1-5; 7 bases fit TRBD1. The sequence was collected from an adult in good health. The CDR3 DNA is TGTGCCAGCAGTTACCCGGACAGGCGAGGGGGTCAGCCCCAGCATTTT. This codes for CASSYPDRRGGQPQHF.